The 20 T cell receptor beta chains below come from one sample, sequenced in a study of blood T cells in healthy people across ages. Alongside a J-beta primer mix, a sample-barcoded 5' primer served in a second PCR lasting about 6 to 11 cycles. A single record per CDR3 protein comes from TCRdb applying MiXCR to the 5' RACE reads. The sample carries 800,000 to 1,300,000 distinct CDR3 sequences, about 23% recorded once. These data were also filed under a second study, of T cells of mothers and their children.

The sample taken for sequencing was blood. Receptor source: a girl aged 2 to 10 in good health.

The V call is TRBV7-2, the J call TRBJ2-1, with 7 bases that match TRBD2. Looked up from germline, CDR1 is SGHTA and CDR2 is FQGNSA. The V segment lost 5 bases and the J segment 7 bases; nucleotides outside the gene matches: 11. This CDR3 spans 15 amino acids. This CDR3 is CASSQTAGDWNEQFF. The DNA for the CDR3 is TGTGCCAGCAGCCAAACGGCGGGAGACTGGAATGAGCAGTTCTTC.

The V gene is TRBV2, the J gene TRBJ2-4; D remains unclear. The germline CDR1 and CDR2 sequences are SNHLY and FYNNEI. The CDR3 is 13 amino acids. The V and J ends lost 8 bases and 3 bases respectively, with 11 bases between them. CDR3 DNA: TGTGCCAGCCGAGGCCCGAACAAAAACATTCAGTACTTC. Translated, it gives CASRGPNKNIQYF.

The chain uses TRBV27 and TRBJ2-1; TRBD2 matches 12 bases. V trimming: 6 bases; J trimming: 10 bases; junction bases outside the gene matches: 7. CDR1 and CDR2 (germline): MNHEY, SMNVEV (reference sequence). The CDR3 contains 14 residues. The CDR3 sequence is CASSLAGGLWEQFF. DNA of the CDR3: TGTGCCAGCAGCCTAGCGGGGGGGCTTTGGGAGCAGTTCTTC.

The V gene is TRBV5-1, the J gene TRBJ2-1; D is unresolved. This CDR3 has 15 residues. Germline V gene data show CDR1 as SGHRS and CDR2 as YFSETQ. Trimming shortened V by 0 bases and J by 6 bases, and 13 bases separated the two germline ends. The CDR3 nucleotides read TGCGCCAGCAGCTTGGAAACGGCAGTCTCCAATGAGCAGTTCTTC. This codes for CASSLETAVSNEQFF.

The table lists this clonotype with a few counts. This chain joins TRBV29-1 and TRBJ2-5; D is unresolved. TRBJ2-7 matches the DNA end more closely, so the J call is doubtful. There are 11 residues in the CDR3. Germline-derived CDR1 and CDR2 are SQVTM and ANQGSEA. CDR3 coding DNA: TGCAGCGTTATCGAATCCTACGAGCAGTACTTC. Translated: CSVIESYEQYF.

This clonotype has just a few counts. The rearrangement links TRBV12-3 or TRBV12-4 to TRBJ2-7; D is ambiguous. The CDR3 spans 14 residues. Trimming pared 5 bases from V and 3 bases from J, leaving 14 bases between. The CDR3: CASSPPSGFYEQYF. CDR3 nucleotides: TGTGCCAGCAGTCCCCCCTCAGGCTTCTACGAGCAGTACTTC.

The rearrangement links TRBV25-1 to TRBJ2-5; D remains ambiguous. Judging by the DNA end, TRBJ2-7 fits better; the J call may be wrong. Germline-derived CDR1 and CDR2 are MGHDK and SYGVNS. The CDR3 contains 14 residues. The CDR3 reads CASSEANVNYEQYF. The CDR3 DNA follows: TGTGCCAGCAGTGAAGCAAACGTGAACTACGAGCAGTACTTC.

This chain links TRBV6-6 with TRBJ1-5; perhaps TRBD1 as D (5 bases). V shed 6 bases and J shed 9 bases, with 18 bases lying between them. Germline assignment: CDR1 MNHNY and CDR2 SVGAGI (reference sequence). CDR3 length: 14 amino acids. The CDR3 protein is CASSLGGSGRPQHF. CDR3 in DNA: TGTGCCAGCAGCCTGGGGGGTTCGGGGCGGCCCCAGCATTTT.

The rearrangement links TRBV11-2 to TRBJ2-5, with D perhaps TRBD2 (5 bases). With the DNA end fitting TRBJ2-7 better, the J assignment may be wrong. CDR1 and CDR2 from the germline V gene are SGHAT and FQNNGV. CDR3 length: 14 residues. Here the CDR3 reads CASSTDFNSYEQYF. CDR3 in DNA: TGTGCCAGCAGCACGGACTTTAATTCCTACGAGCAGTACTTC.

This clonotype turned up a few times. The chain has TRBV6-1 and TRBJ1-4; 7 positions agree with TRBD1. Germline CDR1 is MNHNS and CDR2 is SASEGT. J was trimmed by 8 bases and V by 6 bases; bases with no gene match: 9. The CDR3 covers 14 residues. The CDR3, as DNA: TGTGCCAGCAGAGACCCGACAGGGTGGGAAAAACTGTTTTTT. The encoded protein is CASRDPTGWEKLFF.

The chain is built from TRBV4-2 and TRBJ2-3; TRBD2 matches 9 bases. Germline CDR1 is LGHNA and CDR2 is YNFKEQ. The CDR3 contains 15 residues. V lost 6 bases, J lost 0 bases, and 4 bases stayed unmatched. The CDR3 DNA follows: TGTGCCAGCAGTAAGCGGGGGGAAAGCACAGATACGCAGTATTTT. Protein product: CASSKRGESTDTQYF.

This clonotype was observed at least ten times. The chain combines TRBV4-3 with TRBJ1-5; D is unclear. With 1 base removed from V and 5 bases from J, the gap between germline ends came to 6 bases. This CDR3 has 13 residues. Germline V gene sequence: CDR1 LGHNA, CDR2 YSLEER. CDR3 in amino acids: CASSQGTDQPQHF. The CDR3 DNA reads TGCGCCAGCAGCCAAGGTACGGATCAGCCCCAGCATTTT.

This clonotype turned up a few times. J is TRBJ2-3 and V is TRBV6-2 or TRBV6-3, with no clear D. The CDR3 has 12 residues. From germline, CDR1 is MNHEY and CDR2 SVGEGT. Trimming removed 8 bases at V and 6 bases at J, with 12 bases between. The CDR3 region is CASGGNSDTQYF. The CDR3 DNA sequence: TGTGCCAGCGGTGGGAATTCGGATACGCAGTATTTT.

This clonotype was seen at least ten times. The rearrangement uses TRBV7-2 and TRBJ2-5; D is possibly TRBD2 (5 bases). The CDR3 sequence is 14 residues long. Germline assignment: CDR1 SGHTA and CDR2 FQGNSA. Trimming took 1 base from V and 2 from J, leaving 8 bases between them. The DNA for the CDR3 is TGTGCCAGCAGCTTAGTCGGACTGCAAGAGACCCAGTACTTC. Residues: CASSLVGLQETQYF.

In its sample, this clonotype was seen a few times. The chain's CDR3 is CAISGTGSSYNEQFF. The CDR3 nucleotides are TGTGCCATCAGTGGGACAGGGAGCTCCTACAATGAGCAGTTCTTC. This rearrangement joins TRBV10-3 to TRBJ2-1; 8 bases align to TRBD1. This CDR3 spans 15 amino acids. V gave up 4 bases and J gave up 0 bases; unmatched junction bases: 2. Germline values: CDR1 ENHRY, CDR2 SYGVKD.

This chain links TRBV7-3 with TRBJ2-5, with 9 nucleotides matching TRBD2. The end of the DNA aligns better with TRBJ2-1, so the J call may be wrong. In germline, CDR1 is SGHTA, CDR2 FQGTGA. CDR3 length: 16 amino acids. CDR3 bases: TGTGCCAGCAGCTTAACTGGCGGGGGGGCCAGGGATGAGCAGTTCTTC. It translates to CASSLTGGGARDEQFF.

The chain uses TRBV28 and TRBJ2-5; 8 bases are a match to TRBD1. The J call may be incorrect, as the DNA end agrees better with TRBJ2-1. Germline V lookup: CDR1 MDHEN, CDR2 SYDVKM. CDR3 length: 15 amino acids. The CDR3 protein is CASRRDRWFLDEQFF. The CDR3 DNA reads TGTGCCAGCAGGCGGGACAGGTGGTTCTTGGATGAGCAGTTCTTC.

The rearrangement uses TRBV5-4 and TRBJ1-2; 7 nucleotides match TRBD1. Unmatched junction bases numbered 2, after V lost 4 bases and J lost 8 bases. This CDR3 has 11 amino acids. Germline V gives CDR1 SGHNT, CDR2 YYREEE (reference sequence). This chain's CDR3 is CASSRGLGYTF. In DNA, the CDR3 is TGTGCCAGCAGCAGGGGGCTGGGCTACACCTTC.

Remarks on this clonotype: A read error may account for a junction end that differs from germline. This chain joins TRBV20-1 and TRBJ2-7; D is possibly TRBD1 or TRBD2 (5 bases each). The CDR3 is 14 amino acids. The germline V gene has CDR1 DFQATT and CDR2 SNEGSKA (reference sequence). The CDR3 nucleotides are TGCAGTGCGAGAGCAGAGGGGTACGCCTACGAGCAGTACTTC. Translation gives CSARAEGYAYEQYF.

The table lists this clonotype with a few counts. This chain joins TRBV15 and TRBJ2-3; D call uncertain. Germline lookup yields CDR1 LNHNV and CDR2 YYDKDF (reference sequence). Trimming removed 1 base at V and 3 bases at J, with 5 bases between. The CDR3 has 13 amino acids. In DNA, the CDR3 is TGTGCCACCAGCAGAGTATTGACAGATACGCAGTATTTT. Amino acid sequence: CATSRVLTDTQYF.